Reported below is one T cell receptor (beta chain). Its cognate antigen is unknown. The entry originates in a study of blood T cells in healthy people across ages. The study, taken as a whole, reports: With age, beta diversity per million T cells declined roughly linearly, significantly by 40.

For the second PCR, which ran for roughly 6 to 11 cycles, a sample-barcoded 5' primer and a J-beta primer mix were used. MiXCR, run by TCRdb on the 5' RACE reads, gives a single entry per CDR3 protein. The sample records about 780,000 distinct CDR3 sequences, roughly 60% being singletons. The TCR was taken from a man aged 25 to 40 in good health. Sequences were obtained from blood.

CDR3 region: CASSPSAIAGGSQETQYF. The DNA of the CDR3 is TGTGCCAGCAGCCCGTCGGCAATAGCGGGGGGGTCTCAAGAGACCCAGTACTTC. The chain has TRBV7-7 and TRBJ2-5; 11 bases map to TRBD2. The junction had 13 bases not matched to a gene; V was cut back by 5 bases and J by 2 bases. The CDR3 is 18 residues long. The germline gives CDR1 SSHAT, CDR2 FNYEAQ (reference sequence).